The next 17 T cell receptor beta chains were all read from a single sample in a study of shared clonotypes between healthy human individuals (dated by TCRdb to 2019 to 2021). The library was generated by the immunoSEQ multiplex PCR assay. In TCRdb, the immuneACCESS table is reduced to in-frame sequences with V and J assigned. These tables do not hold every clone; where another copy was compared, an unresolved V gene accounts for under half, and the others remain unexplained. Within this sample are about 2.1 million clones, with 90% to 95% of them counted one time only. About 1.8% of the sample is taken by the ten largest. CD8 naive samples were obtained by positive selection for CCR7 among CD45RO-negative cells, yielding a CD45RA+CCR7+ population from which TemRA cells were excluded. Source material: naive CD8+ T cells from PBMCs. Per the publication, the cell subset or site label means: CD45RA+CCR7+. The receptor source for this set is a man younger than 35 in good health. Some clones in this sample may be carry-over from other donors' samples.

The CDR3 here is CASRSGSSYEQYF. The CDR3 bases are TGCGCCAGCAGAAGCGGGAGCTCCTACGAGCAGTACTTC. The chain combines TRBV5-1 with TRBJ2-7; 8 bases agree with TRBD2. V lost 5 bases, J lost 0 bases, and 1 base stayed unmatched. The CDR3 spans 13 residues. Germline values: CDR1 SGHRS, CDR2 YFSETQ. Filled out from reference TRBV5-1 and TRBJ2-7, the complete variable domain reads KAGVTQTPRYLIKTRGQQVTLSCSPISGHRSVSWYQQTPGQGLQFLFEYFSETQRNKGNFPGRFSGRQFSNSRSEMNVSTLELGDSALYLCASRSGSSYEQYFGPGTRLTVT.

The V and J genes are TRBV9 and TRBJ1-5, with TRBD1 matching over 9 bases. The CDR3 is 14 amino acids. V dropped 3 bases and J dropped 5; count of bases not matched to a gene: 3. Germline loops: CDR1 SGDLS, CDR2 YYNGEE. For the CDR3, the DNA is TGTGCCAGCAGCGAAGGGGACAGGGATCAGCCCCAGCATTTT. It codes for CASSEGDRDQPQHF.

The chain employs TRBV4-2 and TRBJ2-1; D is unclear. Trimming left V 3 bases short and J 7 bases short, with 13 bases between. The germline V gene encodes CDR1 LGHNA and CDR2 YNFKEQ. CDR3 length: 14 residues. CDR3 coding DNA: TGTGCCAGCAGCCATCCTACTACCCTAAATGAGCAGTTCTTC. This gives the protein CASSHPTTLNEQFF.

This clone was observed a single time. The chain links TRBV9 to TRBJ2-7; 7 nucleotides align to TRBD2. J was trimmed by 1 base and V by 3 bases; bases with no gene match: 7. Germline V gene data show CDR1 as SGDLS and CDR2 as YYNGEE. The CDR3 sequence is 15 residues long. The CDR3 DNA sequence: TGTGCCAGCAGCGAGGGGTCGGGAGGATCCTACGAGCAGTACTTC. It encodes CASSEGSGGSYEQYF.

The V and J genes are TRBV7-3 and TRBJ2-3; D possibly corresponds to TRBD2 (6 bases). Germline CDR1 reads SGHTA; CDR2 reads FQGTGA. The CDR3 has 14 residues. V dropped 5 bases and J dropped 0 bases, with 9 bases sitting between them. The CDR3 coding sequence is TGTGCCAGCAGCCAAAGCGGGAGCACAGATACGCAGTATTTT. Translation: CASSQSGSTDTQYF.

J is TRBJ2-3 and V is TRBV4-3, with D perhaps TRBD2 (6 bases). The germline gives CDR1 LGHNA, CDR2 YSLEER. This CDR3 comprises 15 residues. Trimming removed 6 bases at V and 2 bases at J, with 15 bases between. CDR3 region: CASSHRDSHTDTQYF. The CDR3 DNA reads TGCGCCAGCAGTCACCGGGACTCACACACAGATACGCAGTATTTT.

V and J are TRBV9 and TRBJ1-1; a possible D gene is TRBD1 (5 bases). The CDR3 runs 14 residues. Germline CDR1 reads SGDLS; CDR2 reads YYNGEE. Trimming pared 3 bases from V and 1 base from J, leaving 10 bases between. Here the CDR3 DNA reads TGTGCCAGCAGCGCAGGGAGGCAGAACACTGAAGCTTTCTTT. It codes for CASSAGRQNTEAFF.

V gene TRBV9 combines with J gene TRBJ2-7, with TRBD2 matching 10 bases. The ends lost 4 bases at V and 5 bases at J; junction bases unmatched: 12. The CDR3 runs 16 residues. The germline gives CDR1 SGDLS, CDR2 YYNGEE. For the CDR3, the DNA is TGTGCCAGCAGCCCCTGGGCTAGCGGGAGAGGAGACGAGCAGTACTTC. Its translation: CASSPWASGRGDEQYF.

V is TRBV7-8 and J is TRBJ2-1; 10 positions match TRBD2. The CDR3 is 18 residues long. The germline gives CDR1 SGHVS, CDR2 FQNEAQ. The ends lost 5 bases at V and 0 bases at J; junction bases unmatched: 10. In DNA form, the CDR3 reads TGTGCCAGCAGCCGCTTTGAGACTAGCGGGTACTCCTACAATGAGCAGTTCTTC. Amino acids: CASSRFETSGYSYNEQFF.

This clone was observed once. This sample includes further DNA sequences coding for the same CDR3. This chain uses TRBV27 with TRBJ2-1, with D unresolved. V lost 5 bases to trimming and J lost 4 bases, with 3 bases between them. Germline CDR1 MNHEY, CDR2 SMNVEV (reference sequence). This CDR3 comprises 11 residues. The CDR3 sequence is CASSAYNEQFF. The CDR3 region has the DNA TGTGCCAGCAGTGCTTACAATGAGCAGTTCTTC.

This rearrangement joins TRBV7-6 to TRBJ2-2; 7 nucleotides agree with TRBD2. The germline CDR1 and CDR2 sequences are SGHVS and FNYEAQ. The CDR3 loop spans 15 amino acids. The V segment lost 2 bases and the J segment 6 bases; nucleotides outside the gene matches: 6. CDR3 bases: TGTGCCAGCAGCTTATTGGCGGGGGTTCCCGGGGAGCTGTTTTTT. It is translated as CASSLLAGVPGELFF.

This chain uses TRBV29-1 with TRBJ1-2; maybe TRBD1 (5 bases). This CDR3 contains 14 residues. Trimming pared 0 bases from V and 1 base from J, leaving 9 bases between. Germline CDR1 is SQVTM and CDR2 is ANQGSEA. DNA for the CDR3: TGCAGCGTTGAAGATGGGGGTTTTAACTATGGCTACACCTTC. This encodes CSVEDGGFNYGYTF.

V is TRBV6-1 and J is TRBJ2-1; TRBD1 is a possible D gene (6 bases). Germline V gene sequence: CDR1 MNHNS, CDR2 SASEGT. Trimming stripped 8 bases from V and 6 bases from J, with 14 bases between. The CDR3 is 13 amino acids. CDR3 DNA: TGTGCCAGCGGGACAAGGGGCCCCAATGAGCAGTTCTTC. It specifies CASGTRGPNEQFF.

The V and J genes are TRBV28 and TRBJ1-1, with D unresolved. CDR1 is MDHEN, CDR2 SYDVKM, per germline. The ends were cut back, 5 bases at V and 6 bases at J, with 19 bases in the middle. The length of the CDR3 is 15 residues. The CDR3, as DNA: TGTGCCAGCAGTCCCCGGAGTGGTTGGGCCCCTGAAGCTTTCTTT. Its protein is CASSPRSGWAPEAFF.

The chain couples TRBV5-1 to TRBJ2-2; 10 nucleotides line up with TRBD2. The CDR3 is 16 residues long. Trimming at V came to 4 bases and at J to 1 base, leaving 4 bases not matched to a gene. Germline CDR1 SGHRS, CDR2 YFSETQ. DNA of the CDR3: TGCGCCAGCAGCCCGGGGACTAGCGAGAACACCGGGGAGCTGTTTTTT. Its protein product is CASSPGTSENTGELFF.

V is TRBV5-1 and J is TRBJ2-7, with D perhaps being TRBD1 or TRBD2 (7 bases each). The V gene's germline CDR1 is SGHRS and CDR2 YFSETQ. This CDR3 comprises 18 residues. The V gene lost 4 bases and the J gene lost 2 bases, with 25 bases spanning the gap. The CDR3 loop is CASSLSQGPGGATYEQYF. CDR3 sequence (DNA): TGCGCCAGCAGCCTTTCCCAGGGTCCAGGGGGGGCCACCTACGAGCAGTACTTC.

This chain uses TRBV7-8 with TRBJ2-1; no clear D. CDR1 and CDR2 (germline): SGHVS, FQNEAQ. The CDR3 runs 14 residues. Trimming took 1 base from V and 11 from J, leaving 15 bases between them. CDR3 nucleotide sequence: TGTGCCAGCAGCTTAGGTTCCCTCTACGGGCAGCAGTTCTTC. As protein: CASSLGSLYGQQFF.